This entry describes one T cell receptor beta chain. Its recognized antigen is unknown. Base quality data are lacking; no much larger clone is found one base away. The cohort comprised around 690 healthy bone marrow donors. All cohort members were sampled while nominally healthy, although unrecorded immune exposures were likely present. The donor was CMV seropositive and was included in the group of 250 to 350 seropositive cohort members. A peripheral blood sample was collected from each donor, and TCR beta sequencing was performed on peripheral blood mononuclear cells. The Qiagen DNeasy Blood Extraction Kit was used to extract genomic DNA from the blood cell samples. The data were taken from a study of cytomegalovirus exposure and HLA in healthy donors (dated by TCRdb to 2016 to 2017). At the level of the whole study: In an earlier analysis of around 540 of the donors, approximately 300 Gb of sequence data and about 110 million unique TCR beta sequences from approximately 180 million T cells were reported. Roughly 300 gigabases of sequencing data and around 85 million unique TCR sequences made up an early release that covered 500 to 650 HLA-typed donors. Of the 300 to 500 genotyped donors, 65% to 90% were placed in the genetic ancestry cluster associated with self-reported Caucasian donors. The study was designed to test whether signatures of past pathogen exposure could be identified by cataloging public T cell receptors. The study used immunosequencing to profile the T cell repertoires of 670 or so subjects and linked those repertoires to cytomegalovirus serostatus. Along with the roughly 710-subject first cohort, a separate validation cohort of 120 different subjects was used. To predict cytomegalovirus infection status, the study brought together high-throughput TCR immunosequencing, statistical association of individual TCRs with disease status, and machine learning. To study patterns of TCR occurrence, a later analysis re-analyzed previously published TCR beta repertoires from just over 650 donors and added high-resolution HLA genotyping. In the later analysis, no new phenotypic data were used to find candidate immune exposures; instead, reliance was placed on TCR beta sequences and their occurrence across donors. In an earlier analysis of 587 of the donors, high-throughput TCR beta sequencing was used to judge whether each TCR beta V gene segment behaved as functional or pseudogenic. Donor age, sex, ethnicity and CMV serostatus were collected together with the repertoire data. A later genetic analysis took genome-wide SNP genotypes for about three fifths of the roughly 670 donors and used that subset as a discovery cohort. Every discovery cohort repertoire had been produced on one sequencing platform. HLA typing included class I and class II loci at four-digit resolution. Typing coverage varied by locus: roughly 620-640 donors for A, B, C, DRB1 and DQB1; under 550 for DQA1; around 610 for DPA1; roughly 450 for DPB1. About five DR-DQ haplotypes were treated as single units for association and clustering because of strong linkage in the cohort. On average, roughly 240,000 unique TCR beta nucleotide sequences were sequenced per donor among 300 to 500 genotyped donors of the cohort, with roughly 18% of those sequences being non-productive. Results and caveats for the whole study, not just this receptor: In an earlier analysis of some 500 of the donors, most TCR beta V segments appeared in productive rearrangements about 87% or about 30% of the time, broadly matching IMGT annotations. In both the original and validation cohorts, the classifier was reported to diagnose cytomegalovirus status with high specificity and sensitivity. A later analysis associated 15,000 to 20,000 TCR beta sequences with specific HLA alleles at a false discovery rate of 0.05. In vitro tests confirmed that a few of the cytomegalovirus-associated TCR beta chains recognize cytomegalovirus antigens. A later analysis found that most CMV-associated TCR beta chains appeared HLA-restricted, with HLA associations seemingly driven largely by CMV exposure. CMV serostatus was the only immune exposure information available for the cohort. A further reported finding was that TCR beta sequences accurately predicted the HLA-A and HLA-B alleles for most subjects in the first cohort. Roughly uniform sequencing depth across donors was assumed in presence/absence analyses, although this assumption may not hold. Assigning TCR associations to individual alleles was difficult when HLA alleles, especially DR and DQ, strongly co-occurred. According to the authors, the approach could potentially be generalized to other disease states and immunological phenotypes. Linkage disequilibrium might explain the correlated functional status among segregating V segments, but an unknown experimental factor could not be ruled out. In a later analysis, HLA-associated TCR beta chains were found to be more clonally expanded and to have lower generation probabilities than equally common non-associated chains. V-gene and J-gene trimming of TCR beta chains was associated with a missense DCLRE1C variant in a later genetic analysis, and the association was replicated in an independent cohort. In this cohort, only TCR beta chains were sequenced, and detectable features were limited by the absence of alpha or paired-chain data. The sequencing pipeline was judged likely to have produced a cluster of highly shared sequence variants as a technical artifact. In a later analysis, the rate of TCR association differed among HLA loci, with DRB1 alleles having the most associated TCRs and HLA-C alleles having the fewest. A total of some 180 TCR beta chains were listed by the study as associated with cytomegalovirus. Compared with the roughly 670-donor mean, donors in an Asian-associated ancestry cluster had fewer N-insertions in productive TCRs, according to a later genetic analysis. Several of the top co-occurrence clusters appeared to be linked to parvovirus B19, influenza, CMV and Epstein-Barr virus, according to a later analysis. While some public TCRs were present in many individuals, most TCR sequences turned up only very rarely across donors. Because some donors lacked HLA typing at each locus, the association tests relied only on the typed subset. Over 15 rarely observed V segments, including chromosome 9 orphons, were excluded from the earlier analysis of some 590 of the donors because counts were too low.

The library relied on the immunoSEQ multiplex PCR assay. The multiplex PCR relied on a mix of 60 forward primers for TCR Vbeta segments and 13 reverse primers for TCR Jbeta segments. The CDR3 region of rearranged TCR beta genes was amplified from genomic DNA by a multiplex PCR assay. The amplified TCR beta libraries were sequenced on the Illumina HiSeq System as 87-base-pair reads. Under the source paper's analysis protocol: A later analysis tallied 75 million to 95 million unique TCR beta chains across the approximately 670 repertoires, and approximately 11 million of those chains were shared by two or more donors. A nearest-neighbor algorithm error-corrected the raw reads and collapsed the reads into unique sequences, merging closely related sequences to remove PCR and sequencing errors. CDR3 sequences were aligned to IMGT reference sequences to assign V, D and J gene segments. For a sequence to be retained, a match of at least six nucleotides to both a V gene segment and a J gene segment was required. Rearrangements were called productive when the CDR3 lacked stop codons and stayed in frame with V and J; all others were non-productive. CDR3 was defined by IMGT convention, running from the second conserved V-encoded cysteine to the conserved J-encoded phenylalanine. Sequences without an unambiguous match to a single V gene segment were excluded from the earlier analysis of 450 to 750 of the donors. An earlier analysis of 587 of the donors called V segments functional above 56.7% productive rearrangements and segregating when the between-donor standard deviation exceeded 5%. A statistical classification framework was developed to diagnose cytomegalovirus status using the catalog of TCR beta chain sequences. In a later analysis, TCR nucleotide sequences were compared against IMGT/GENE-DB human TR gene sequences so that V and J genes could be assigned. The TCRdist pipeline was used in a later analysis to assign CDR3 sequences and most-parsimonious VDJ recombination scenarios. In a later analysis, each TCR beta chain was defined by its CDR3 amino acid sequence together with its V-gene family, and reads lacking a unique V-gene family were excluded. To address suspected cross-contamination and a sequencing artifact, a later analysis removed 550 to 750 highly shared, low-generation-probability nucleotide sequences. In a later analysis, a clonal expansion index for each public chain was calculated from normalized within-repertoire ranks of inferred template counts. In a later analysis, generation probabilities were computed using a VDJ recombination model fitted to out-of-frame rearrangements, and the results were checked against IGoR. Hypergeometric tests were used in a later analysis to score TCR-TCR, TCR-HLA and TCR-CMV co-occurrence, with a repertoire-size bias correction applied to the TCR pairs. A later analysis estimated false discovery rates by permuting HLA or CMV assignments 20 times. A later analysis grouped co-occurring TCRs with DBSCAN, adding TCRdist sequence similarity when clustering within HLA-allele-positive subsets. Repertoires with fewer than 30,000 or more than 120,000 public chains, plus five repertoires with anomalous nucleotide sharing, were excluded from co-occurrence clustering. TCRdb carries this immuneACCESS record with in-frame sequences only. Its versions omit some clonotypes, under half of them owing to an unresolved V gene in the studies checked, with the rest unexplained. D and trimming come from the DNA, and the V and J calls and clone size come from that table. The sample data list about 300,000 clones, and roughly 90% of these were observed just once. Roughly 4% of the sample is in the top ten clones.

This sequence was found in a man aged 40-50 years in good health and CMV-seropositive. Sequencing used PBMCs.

The encoded CDR3 is CASSLSTGPPYEQYF. The bases read TGTGCCAGTAGTCTGTCGACAGGGCCACCCTACGAGCAGTACTTC. The rearrangement joined TRBV19 to TRBJ2-7, and 7 junction bases match TRBD1. V and J are trimmed by 5 bases and 2 bases, and the gene matches miss 9 bases of the junction. There are 15 amino acids in the CDR3, from cysteine to phenylalanine inclusive. Solely the CDR3 DNA is kept, with 45 bases framed from the first base. Via the germline V gene (reference sequence), CDR1 is LNHDA and CDR2 SQIVND.